This section outlines one T cell receptor (beta chain) sequence together with its context. Its antigen is not identified. CDR1 and CDR2 from the germline V gene are SGHDT and YYEEEE. The CDR3 length is 14 residues. V lost 3 bases and J lost 3; bases outside the gene matches: 4. Clones were sequenced by immunoSEQ multiplex PCR, and TCRdb holds only the in-frame ones, with some missing. The sample includes 150,000 or so clones, about nine tenths of them seen just once. These data belong to a study of cytomegalovirus exposure and HLA in healthy donors. Study-wide findings and caveats: According to a subsequent analysis, TCR clusters identified in the first cohort showed a tendency to co-occur across the approximately 120 validation repertoires. Three of the chains that were CMV-associated were confirmed in vitro to be specific for CMV antigens.

The V call is TRBV5-6, the J call TRBJ2-5, with 8 bases fitting TRBD2. The clonotype comes from a woman in her 30s in good health and CMV-seropositive. The sequenced sample consisted of PBMCs. CDR3 nucleotide sequence: TGTGCCAGCAGCTGGAGCGGGAGAGAAGAGACCCAGTACTTC. This codes for CASSWSGREETQYF.